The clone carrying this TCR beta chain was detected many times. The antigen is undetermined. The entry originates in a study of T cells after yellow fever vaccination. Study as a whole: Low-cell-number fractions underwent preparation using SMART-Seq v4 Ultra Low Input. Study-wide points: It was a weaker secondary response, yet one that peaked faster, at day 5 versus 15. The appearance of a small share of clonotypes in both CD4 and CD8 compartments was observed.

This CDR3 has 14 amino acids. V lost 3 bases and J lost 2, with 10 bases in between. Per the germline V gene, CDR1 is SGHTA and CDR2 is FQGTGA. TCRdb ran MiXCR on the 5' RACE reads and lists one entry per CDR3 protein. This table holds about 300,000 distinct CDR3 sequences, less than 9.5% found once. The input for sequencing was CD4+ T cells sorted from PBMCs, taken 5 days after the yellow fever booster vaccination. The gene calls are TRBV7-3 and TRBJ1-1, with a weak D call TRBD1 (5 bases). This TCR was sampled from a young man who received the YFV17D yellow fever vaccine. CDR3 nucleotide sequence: TGTGCCAGCAGCTTGGGGGTATCCAACACTGAAGCTTTCTTT. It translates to CASSLGVSNTEAFF.